The 28 T cell receptor beta chains below were found in one sample sequenced in a study of blood T cell repertoires in COVID-19. TCRdb keeps only in-frame clones here, not all; method: immunoSEQ multiplex PCR. The data show 120,000 to 150,000 clones, with around 84% seen just once and around two fifths held by the top ten. Sequences were obtained from peripheral blood. These receptors were taken from a human donor in a cohort sampled during active COVID-19.

The chain uses TRBV11-2 and TRBJ2-3, with 9 positions matching TRBD2. This CDR3 region has 17 residues. CDR1 is SGHAT and CDR2 is FQNNGV in the germline V gene. V trimming: 5 bases; J trimming: 0 bases; junction bases outside the gene matches: 9. CDR3 DNA: TGTGCCAGCAGCCCCCGCGGGGGGGCTGGGAGCACAGATACGCAGTATTTT. Translating it yields CASSPRGGAGSTDTQYF.

This chain uses TRBV6-6 with TRBJ1-5; 9 nucleotides line up with TRBD1. The J segment lost 6 bases and the V segment lost 5 bases, leaving 17 bases of the junction unmatched. The germline V gene has CDR1 MNHNY and CDR2 SVGAGI (reference sequence). The CDR3 contains 18 residues. DNA of the CDR3: TGTGCCAGCAGTCTAATCGCACCGGACAGGGGAAGGGGTCAGCCCCAGCATTTT. Amino acid sequence: CASSLIAPDRGRGQPQHF.

The chain has TRBV14 and TRBJ1-1, with unresolved D. The germline V gene encodes CDR1 SGHDN and CDR2 FVKESK. The CDR3 consists of 14 residues. The V gene lost 4 bases and the J gene lost 2 bases, with 11 bases spanning the gap. The CDR3 sequence: CASSLGGINTEAFF. CDR3 bases: TGTGCCAGCAGCCTCGGCGGGATAAACACTGAAGCTTTCTTT.

The chain has TRBV7-9 and TRBJ2-7, with D possibly TRBD1 on 5 matching bases. CDR1 SEHNR and CDR2 FQNEAQ come from the germline V gene (reference sequence). The CDR3 extends over 12 amino acids. Trimming pared 5 bases from V and 3 bases from J, leaving 8 bases between. The DNA of the CDR3 is TGTGCCAGCAGCCATAGGGGCTACGAGCAGTACTTC. This encodes CASSHRGYEQYF.

This clone has just a few counts. V and J are TRBV6-5 and TRBJ1-6; D is possibly TRBD1 (5 bases). The V end was cut by 6 bases, the J end by 8 bases, with 17 bases between. The V gene's germline CDR1 is MNHEY and CDR2 SVGAGI. The CDR3 spans 15 residues. CDR3 sequence reads: CASSWGPGGDSPLHF. The DNA for the CDR3 is TGTGCCAGCAGCTGGGGCCCCGGGGGGGATTCACCCCTCCACTTT.

This chain links TRBV12-3 or TRBV12-4 with TRBJ1-5, with D possibly matching TRBD1 (5 bases). CDR3 size: 13 residues. Trimming stripped 6 bases from V and 3 bases from J, with 9 bases between. CDR3 in DNA: TGTGCCAGCAGGCAGGGTAACAATCAGCCCCAGCATTTT. Translated, it gives CASRQGNNQPQHF.

The chain is built from TRBV19 and TRBJ1-2; D not certain. Trimming left V 7 bases short and J 7 bases short, with 16 bases between. Per germline, CDR1 LNHDA and CDR2 SQIVND (reference sequence). This CDR3 comprises 13 residues. DNA of the CDR3: TGTGCCAGTAACCCCGGGAGGAGCTCTGGCTACACCTTC. Translated: CASNPGRSSGYTF.

The chain couples TRBV7-2 to TRBJ2-3; a weak D match, TRBD1 (5 bases). The CDR3 loop spans 14 amino acids. Germline CDR1 is SGHTA and CDR2 is FQGNSA. V shed 0 bases and J shed 10 bases, with 14 bases lying between them. This CDR3 is CASSLALGRSAQYF. CDR3 sequence (DNA): TGTGCCAGCAGCTTAGCGCTGGGGCGCAGTGCGCAGTATTTT.

CDR3 bases: TGTGCCTGGAGTCACGGGACAGGGTTTCAGGGTGGCTACACCTTC. Translation: CAWSHGTGFQGGYTF. The J gene is TRBJ1-2, the V gene TRBV30; 9 bases align to TRBD1. Germline V lookup: CDR1 GTSNPN, CDR2 SVGIG (reference sequence). CDR3 length equals 15 residues. The ends lost 2 bases at V and 7 bases at J; junction bases unmatched: 11.

This clone was counted between two and nine times. The rearrangement links TRBV29-1 to TRBJ1-1; TRBD1 aligns across 8 bases. V lost 7 bases and J lost 1; bases outside the gene matches: 8. The CDR3 is 14 residues long. Germline V lookup: CDR1 SQVTM, CDR2 ANQGSEA. The CDR3 sequence: CSAEDRGKNTEAFF. The CDR3 bases are TGCAGCGCCGAAGACAGGGGTAAGAACACTGAAGCTTTCTTT.

The genes are TRBV11-2 and TRBJ2-5; TRBD1 might be the D (6 bases). This CDR3 region has 15 residues. The germline gives CDR1 SGHAT, CDR2 FQNNGV. V lost 1 base and J 4 bases, leaving 13 bases between the germline ends. This chain's CDR3 is CASSLGAGGRETQYF. In DNA form, the CDR3 reads TGTGCCAGCAGCTTAGGGGCTGGGGGCAGAGAGACCCAGTACTTC.

The rearrangement links TRBV19 to TRBJ1-2, with D unclear. The V end was cut by 6 bases, the J end by 4 bases, with 12 bases between. The CDR3 length is 13 residues. In germline, CDR1 is LNHDA, CDR2 SQIVND (reference sequence). DNA of the CDR3: TGTGCCAGTAGGGAGACGGGTACCTATGGCTACACCTTC. Protein: CASRETGTYGYTF.

This clone was seen a few times. In the same sample, other DNA sequences code for this CDR3. The V and J genes are TRBV3-1 (or the pseudogene TRBV3-2) and TRBJ1-2, with D unresolved. The CDR3 extends over 14 amino acids. Trimming shortened V by 1 base and J by 1 base, and 7 bases separated the two germline ends. Germline CDR1 and CDR2: LGHDT and YNNKEL (reference sequence). CDR3 in amino acids: CASSQGQVNYGYTF. The CDR3 nucleotides read TGTGCCAGCAGCCAAGGGCAGGTTAACTATGGCTACACCTTC.

The table lists this clone with a few counts. This chain uses TRBV27 with TRBJ1-2, with 11 bases aligning to TRBD1. The CDR3 has 15 residues. Germline loops: CDR1 MNHEY, CDR2 SMNVEV (reference sequence). With V trimmed by 5 bases and J by 7 bases, 9 bases remained unmatched. This CDR3 is CASSPHRTGGSGYTF. CDR3 nucleotide sequence: TGTGCCAGCAGTCCACACCGGACAGGGGGCTCTGGCTACACCTTC.

The chain uses TRBV11-3 and TRBJ1-2; D possibly corresponds to TRBD1 (5 bases). This CDR3 is 17 amino acids long. Deletions cut 1 base from V and 1 base from J, with 16 bases between. Germline-derived CDR1 and CDR2 are SGHNT and YENEEA. CDR3 sequence (DNA): TGTGCCAGCAGCTTAGGACCCCAGGGAGGGAGTAACTATGGCTACACCTTC. Translating it yields CASSLGPQGGSNYGYTF.

The chain couples TRBV7-2 to TRBJ1-1; D is possibly TRBD1 (5 bases). V was cut by 3 bases and J by 3 bases, with 8 bases left in between. This CDR3 is 13 amino acids long. Germline CDR1 SGHTA, CDR2 FQGNSA. The CDR3 DNA is TGTGCCAGCAGCTTGGGGGGGGACACTGAAGCTTTCTTT. Its translation: CASSLGGDTEAFF.

CDR3 in DNA: TGTGCCAGCAGCTTATCGTCCGGGACAGGGGGACACACAGATACGCAGTATTTT. Translation: CASSLSSGTGGHTDTQYF. The chain links TRBV7-8 to TRBJ2-3; TRBD1 matches 11 bases. Unmatched junction bases numbered 9, after V lost 2 bases and J lost 2 bases. Germline assignment: CDR1 SGHVS and CDR2 FQNEAQ. This CDR3 spans 18 amino acids.

This clone was picked up one time. The chain links TRBV5-1 to TRBJ2-5; TRBD1 is a possible D gene (7 bases). The CDR3 is 14 residues long. V was clipped by 2 bases and J by 5 bases, with 13 bases between them. Germline V gene data show CDR1 as SGHRS and CDR2 as YFSETQ. CDR3 coding DNA: TGCGCCAGCAGCTTAGGAGGGGGCCCGGAGACCCAGTACTTC. This encodes CASSLGGGPETQYF. Full variable domain (missing parts from reference TRBV5-1 and TRBJ2-5): KAGVTQTPRYLIKTRGQQVTLSCSPISGHRSVSWYQQTPGQGLQFLFEYFSETQRNKGNFPGRFSGRQFSNSRSEMNVSTLELGDSALYLCASSLGGGPETQYFGPGTRLLVL.

This sequence joins TRBV2 and TRBJ2-5, with TRBD2 matching 8 bases. Germline V gene sequence: CDR1 SNHLY, CDR2 FYNNEI. The junction had 9 bases not matched to a gene; V was cut back by 4 bases and J by 5 bases. The length of the CDR3 is 15 residues. In DNA, the CDR3 is TGTGCCAGCAGTGGGGGACTAGGGGGAGTTGAGACCCAGTACTTC. This codes for CASSGGLGGVETQYF. Based on the CDR3 plus reference TRBV2 and TRBJ2-5, the full variable domain is EPEVTQTPSHQVTQMGQEVILRCVPISNHLYFYWYRQILGQKVEFLVSFYNNEISEKSEIFDDQFSVERPDGSNFTLKIRSTKLEDSAMYFCASSGGLGGVETQYFGPGTRLLVL.

This CDR3 is CATSGRAEETQYF. The DNA of the CDR3 is TGTGCCACCAGCGGGAGAGCGGAGGAGACCCAGTACTTC. The chain links TRBV15 to TRBJ2-5, with a weak D call TRBD2 (5 bases). Per the germline V gene, CDR1 is LNHNV and CDR2 is YYDKDF (reference sequence). Trimming took off 5 bases at V and 5 bases at J, with 12 bases between the two ends. This CDR3 has 13 amino acids.

V is TRBV30 and J is TRBJ2-1; 7 bases align to TRBD1. CDR3 length equals 15 residues. Looked up from germline, CDR1 is GTSNPN and CDR2 is SVGIG (reference sequence). V trimming: 0 bases; J trimming: 1 base; junction bases outside the gene matches: 3. The CDR3 here is CAWSVGQASYNEQFF. The CDR3 bases are TGTGCCTGGAGTGTCGGACAGGCGTCCTACAATGAGCAGTTCTTC.

The chain recombines TRBV6-2 or TRBV6-3 with TRBJ1-2; D call uncertain. V was trimmed by 6 bases and J by 4 bases, leaving 6 bases between them. Germline V lookup: CDR1 MNHEY, CDR2 SVGEGT. CDR3 size: 11 residues. As DNA, the CDR3 is TGTGCCAGCAGCGAGGGCTATGGCTACACCTTC. The encoded protein is CASSEGYGYTF.

V and J are TRBV7-9 and TRBJ1-4; D perhaps matches TRBD1 (5 bases). Germline loops: CDR1 SEHNR, CDR2 FQNEAQ (reference sequence). The CDR3 is 13 residues long. The V end lost 10 bases, the J end lost 0 bases, and 9 bases lay between the germline ends. In DNA form, the CDR3 reads TGTGCCATACAGGTGCCAACTAATGAAAAACTGTTTTTT. It is translated as CAIQVPTNEKLFF.

The chain employs TRBV7-9 and TRBJ1-3; TRBD1 might be the D (5 bases). This CDR3 has 17 residues. V lost 3 bases and J lost 0, with 15 bases in between. The germline V gene has CDR1 SEHNR and CDR2 FQNEAQ (reference sequence). CDR3 protein: CASSFALGGDSGNTIYF. The CDR3 DNA follows: TGTGCCAGCAGCTTTGCCCTGGGGGGAGACTCTGGAAACACCATATATTTT.

The rearrangement links TRBV10-3 to TRBJ2-2, with a tentative D call TRBD2 (6 bases). Trimming stripped 6 bases from V and 5 bases from J, with 13 bases between. Germline lookup yields CDR1 ENHRY and CDR2 SYGVKD. CDR3 length: 14 amino acids. DNA of the CDR3: TGTGCCATCAGGGGGGACGCGGGGACCGGGGAGCTGTTTTTT. Translating it yields CAIRGDAGTGELFF.

The sample holds one count of this clone. CDR3 in amino acids: CGTGGKNTEAFF. The CDR3 DNA reads as TGTGGGACGGGAGGGAAGAACACTGAAGCTTTCTTT. The chain joins TRBV7-9 to TRBJ1-1; no definite D call. In germline, CDR1 is SEHNR, CDR2 FQNEAQ (reference sequence). CDR3 length equals 12 residues.

V usage is TRBV4-1 and J usage is TRBJ1-6; TRBD1 matches at 8 bases. V lost 0 bases and J lost 9; bases outside the gene matches: 7. Germline V gives CDR1 MGHRA, CDR2 YSYEKL. The CDR3 is 16 residues long. This chain's CDR3 is CASSQEGDRRASPLHF. CDR3 nucleotides: TGCGCCAGCAGCCAAGAAGGGGACAGGAGGGCTTCACCCCTCCACTTT.

This clone is categorized as medium-sized. The V call is TRBV6-1, the J call TRBJ2-3, with TRBD2 identical over 13 bases. This CDR3 is built from 15 residues. Germline V CDR1 and CDR2: MNHNS, SASEGT. V lost 3 bases to trimming and J lost 4 bases; unmatched junction nucleotides: 1. This chain's CDR3 is CASSETSGGPDTQYF. CDR3 DNA sequence: TGTGCCAGCAGTGAGACTAGCGGGGGGCCAGATACGCAGTATTTT.